There are a few counts of the clone carrying this TCR beta chain. Its antigen remains unidentified. Sequencing followed a ViraFEST assay step that expanded antigen-specific CD4+ T cells with viral peptide pools. The culture ran for 10 to 11 days, and then CD4+ T cells were isolated. By PCR, the person was confirmed to have had SARS-CoV-2 infection between March and December 2020. There are 13 residues in the CDR3. The V and J ends lost 5 bases and 6 bases respectively, with 8 bases between them. Germline V lookup: CDR1 SGHAT, CDR2 FQNNGV. The source of the sample is a study of vaccination effects on CD4 cells after COVID-19. As for the study in general: The participants, recipients of two vaccine doses, got either BNT162b2 or mRNA-1273.

Here immunoSEQ multiplex PCR was the method, and the copy in TCRdb shows in-frame clones only, minus some. The table records 70,000 or so clones, 73% of them present only once. Study-wide results and caveats: Clones induced by infection and by vaccine showed marked clonal contraction late after vaccination.

The J gene is TRBJ1-6, the V gene TRBV11-2; D ambiguous. The specimen comprised CD4+ T cells from PBMCs cultured with HIV peptides, sampled before COVID-19 vaccination. Subset specified: HIV-1 Nef peptide pool negative control/reference culture. This TCR was sampled from a human donor who had a prior SARS-CoV-2 infection. This CDR3 reads CASSRHLNSPLHF. In DNA, the CDR3 is TGTGCCAGCAGCAGACATCTTAATTCACCCCTCCACTTT.